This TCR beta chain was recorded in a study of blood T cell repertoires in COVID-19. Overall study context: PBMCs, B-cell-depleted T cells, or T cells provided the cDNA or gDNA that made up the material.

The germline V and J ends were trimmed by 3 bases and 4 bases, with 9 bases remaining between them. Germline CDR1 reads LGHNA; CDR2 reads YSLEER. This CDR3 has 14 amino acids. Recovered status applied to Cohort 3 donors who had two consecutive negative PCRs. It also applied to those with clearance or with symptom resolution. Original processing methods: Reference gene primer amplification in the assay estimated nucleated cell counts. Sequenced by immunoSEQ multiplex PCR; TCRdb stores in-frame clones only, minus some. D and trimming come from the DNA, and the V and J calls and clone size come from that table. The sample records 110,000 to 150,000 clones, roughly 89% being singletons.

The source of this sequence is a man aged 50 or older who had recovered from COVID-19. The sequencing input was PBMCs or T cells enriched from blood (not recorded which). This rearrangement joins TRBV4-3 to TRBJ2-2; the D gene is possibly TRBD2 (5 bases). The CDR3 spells CASSQRAFTGELFF. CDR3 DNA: TGCGCCAGCAGCCAGCGGGCTTTCACCGGGGAGCTGTTTTTT.